This T cell receptor beta chain is drawn from a study of blood T cell repertoires in COVID-19. Study in general: Acute-phase and convalescent COVID-19 samples originated in the United States, Italy and Spain.

As processed by the authors: Estimated nucleated cell counts came from reference gene primer amplification. Using immunoSEQ multiplex PCR, the repertoire was profiled, and TCRdb retains in-frame clones only, with some absent. The V and J calls and clone size are taken from that table; D and trimming were inferred from the DNA. Among roughly 82,000 clones, about 90% were seen once, and the ten largest hold under 1.1%. The V gene's germline CDR1 is LNHDA and CDR2 SQIVND (reference sequence). Trimming stripped 6 bases from V and 5 bases from J, with 13 bases between. CDR3 length equals 13 residues. The receptor was isolated from a woman in her forties or fifties in a cohort sampled during active COVID-19. What was sequenced was peripheral blood. The chain carries TRBV19 and TRBJ1-2; tentative D call: TRBD1 (5 bases). The CDR3 region has the DNA TGTGCCAGTAGCCCTCAGGGATTTTATGGCTACACCTTC. Its protein is CASSPQGFYGYTF.